This T cell receptor beta chain was documented in a study of blood T cell repertoires in COVID-19 (dated by TCRdb to 2020 to 2022). At the level of the whole study: Collaborator samples came from the United States, Italy and Spain and covered acute and convalescent phases of COVID-19. HLA class I and class II types, where available, came from metadata supplied by the sample provider rather than from assay-based typing. The repertoires were made available in a free public database intended to serve as a resource for research on the immune response to SARS-CoV-2. The sample metadata nearly always contained a de-identified subject ID, COVID-19 status, age in years and sex. Samples came from the ongoing ImmuneRACE study (first 160 participants) plus 1,254 subjects from 6 global collaborators. Subjects who had been exposed to COVID-19, were actively infected with it, or had recovered from it provided the deeply sampled blood TCRbeta repertoires that made up the dataset. The prospective study material was composed of cDNA or gDNA derived from T cells, B-cell-depleted T cells, or PBMCs. The research as a whole found: The amount of clinical and demographic metadata varied by source and participant and was provided uncurated.

In regard to this clone: There is no known antigen for this receptor. No base qualities exist here, and no much larger clone lies one base off it.

TCRbeta CDR3 regions were amplified from genomic DNA using the immunoSEQ Assay, a bias-controlled multiplex PCR. As for the original processing: Nucleated cell counts per sample were estimated from amplification of reference gene primers within the assay. To quantify the absolute abundance of each unique TCRbeta CDR3 rearrangement, sequence reads were collapsed and filtered. For each sample, productive Simpson clonality was calculated as the square root of Simpson's diversity index across productive rearrangements. TCRdb holds this immuneACCESS table with in-frame rearrangements only. Some clones are missing; in checked studies, unresolved V genes explain under half, and the rest has no known cause. V and J calls and clone size follow that table, whereas D and trimming were derived from the DNA. For this sample there are roughly 250,000 clones; roughly 85% appear just once. The ten largest clonotypes hold roughly 4% of the sample.

Participants in the prospective study were aged about 18 to 95 years, lived in 24 United States geographic areas, and enrolled through a virtual design. In the prospective study, participants were assigned to cohorts based on the clinical history participants reported in a screening survey and a study questionnaire. Recovered participants in ImmuneRACE Cohort 3 were defined as having two consecutive negative NP/OP PCR tests, clearance from a healthcare professional, or resolution of symptoms. In the prospective study, whole blood, serum and a nasopharyngeal or oropharyngeal swab were collected from each participant by mobile phlebotomists. Over an approximately 2-month period, participants in the prospective study had the option of providing additional blood draws and questionnaires. Blood samples from the prospective study were shipped frozen or at room temperature prior to DNA extraction. The CDR3 runs 12 residues from the cysteine to the phenylalanine. Kept here is only the CDR3 DNA, which spans 36 bases and is read in frame from base 1. CDR1 and CDR2 are read off the germline V gene as SGHAT and FQNNGV. V lost 4 bases and J lost 8 bases, and the count of bases not matched to a germline gene is 4.

The rearrangement joined TRBV11-2 to TRBJ1-2; TRBD1 aligns with 7 central bases. The sequenced sample was PBMCs or T cells enriched from blood (not recorded which). The TCR sequence derives from a woman younger than 45 who had recovered from COVID-19. The DNA reads TGTGCCAGCAGCTGGGGACAGAAAGGCTACACCTTC. It codes for CASSWGQKGYTF. The full variable domain, with segments outside the CDR3 supplied by the reference TRBV11-2 and TRBJ1-2 proteins, appears as EAGVAQSPRYKIIEKRQSVAFWCNPISGHATLYWYQQILGQGPKLLIQFQNNGVVDDSQLPKDRFSAERLKGVDSTLKIQPAKLEDSAVYLCASSWGQKGYTFGSGTRLTVV.